This T cell receptor beta chain is drawn from a study of blood T cell repertoires in COVID-19. Here immunoSEQ multiplex PCR was the method, and the copy in TCRdb shows in-frame clones only, minus some. The top ten clones hold roughly 8.3% of a sample with some 150,000 clones, approximately 80% of them seen once. Trimming pared 1 base from V and 7 bases from J, leaving 12 bases between. CDR3 size: 15 residues. CDR1 and CDR2 from the germline V gene are SGDLS and YYNGEE. The specimen sequenced was peripheral blood. The receptor's source is a human donor with acute or convalescent COVID-19. The donor label of this sample is uncertain. V gene TRBV9 combines with J gene TRBJ1-6; D ambiguous. In nucleotides, the CDR3 is TGTGCCAGCAGCGTAACCACAAACCCCAATTCACCCCTCCACTTT. As protein: CASSVTTNPNSPLHF.